This T cell receptor (beta chain) was sequenced in a study of blood T cell repertoires in COVID-19 (dated by TCRdb to the early 2020s). General notes on the study: Samples covering the acute and convalescent phases of COVID-19 were provided by collaborators in the United States, Italy and Spain. The prospective study material was composed of cDNA or gDNA derived from T cells, B-cell-depleted T cells, or PBMCs. The dataset comprised deeply sampled blood TCRbeta repertoires from subjects exposed to, actively infected with, or recovered from COVID-19. The repertoires were made available in a free public database intended to serve as a resource for research on the immune response to SARS-CoV-2. The samples were drawn from two sources: the first 160 participants of the ongoing ImmuneRACE study, and 1,000 to 1,500 subjects contributed by 6 global collaborators. Nearly every sample came with metadata listing a de-identified subject ID, COVID-19 status, age in years and sex. Where available, HLA class I and class II types were taken from metadata supplied by the sample provider and were not determined by assay-based typing.

Details on this clone: Its binding antigen is unknown. No much larger clonotype is one base removed from it; base qualities were not supplied.

Points the paper makes about the study in general: The quantity of clinical and demographic metadata differed by source and by participant and was supplied without curation.

As encoded in the germline V gene (reference sequence), CDR1 is LGHDT while CDR2 is YNNKEL. Including the terminal cysteine and phenylalanine, the CDR3 comprises 14 residues. The sequence is cut down to CDR3 DNA, 42 bases in frame from base 1. Unmatched junction bases come to 6, with V trimmed by 5 bases and J by 8 bases. In the prospective study, participants were about 18 to 95 years old, resided in around 25 geographic areas of the United States, and were enrolled through a virtual design. In the prospective study, cohorts were assigned on the basis of participant-reported clinical history obtained from a screening survey and a study questionnaire. In the prospective study, whole blood, serum and a nasopharyngeal or oropharyngeal swab were collected from each participant by mobile phlebotomists. Over an approximately 2-month period, participants in the prospective study had the option of providing additional blood draws and questionnaires. Before DNA extraction, prospective study blood samples were shipped either frozen or at room temperature.

TCRbeta CDR3 regions were amplified from genomic DNA by means of the immunoSEQ Assay, a bias-controlled multiplex PCR. Under the source paper's analysis protocol: The number of nucleated cells in each sample was estimated from the amplification of reference gene primers within the assay. To quantify the absolute abundance of each unique TCRbeta CDR3 rearrangement, sequence reads were collapsed and filtered. Productive Simpson clonality was computed per sample as the square root of Simpson's diversity index over productive rearrangements. TCRdb mirrors the immuneACCESS table, restricted to in-frame sequences. Some clones are absent from its copies; in checked studies, under half trace to an unresolved V gene, and the reason for the others is unknown. V, J and clone size were drawn from that table, and D and trimming were deduced from the DNA. The sample table contains about 220,000 clones; only one count was recorded for 80% to 90% of them. Clones ranked in the top ten supply approximately 3.8% of the sample.

The V and J genes are TRBV3-1 (or the pseudogene TRBV3-2) and TRBJ1-6, with 7 junctional bases fitting TRBD1. The clonotype was recovered from a young woman in a cohort exposed to, infected with or recovered from COVID-19 (not recorded which). Sequencing was done on a sample of PBMCs or T cells enriched from blood (not recorded which). The bases are TGTGCCAGCAGCTCCGGGACAGACTATTCACCCCTCCACTTT. This gives the protein CASSSGTDYSPLHF.